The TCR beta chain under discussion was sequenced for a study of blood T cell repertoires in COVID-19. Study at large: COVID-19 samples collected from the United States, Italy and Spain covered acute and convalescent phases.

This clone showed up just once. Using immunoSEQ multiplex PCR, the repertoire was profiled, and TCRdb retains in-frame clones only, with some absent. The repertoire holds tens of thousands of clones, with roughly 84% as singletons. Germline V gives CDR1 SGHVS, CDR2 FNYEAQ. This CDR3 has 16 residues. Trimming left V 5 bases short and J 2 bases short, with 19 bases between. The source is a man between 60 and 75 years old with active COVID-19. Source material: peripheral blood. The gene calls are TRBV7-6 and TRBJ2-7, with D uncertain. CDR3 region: CASSPLGEAAPYEQYF. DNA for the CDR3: TGTGCCAGCAGCCCCCTGGGCGAAGCCGCTCCCTACGAGCAGTACTTC. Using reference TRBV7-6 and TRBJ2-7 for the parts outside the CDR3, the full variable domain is GAGVSQSPRYKVTKRGQDVALRCDPISGHVSLYWYRQALGQGPEFLTYFNYEAQQDKSGLPNDRFSAERPEGSISTLTIQRTEQRDSAMYRCASSPLGEAAPYEQYFGPGTRLTVT.